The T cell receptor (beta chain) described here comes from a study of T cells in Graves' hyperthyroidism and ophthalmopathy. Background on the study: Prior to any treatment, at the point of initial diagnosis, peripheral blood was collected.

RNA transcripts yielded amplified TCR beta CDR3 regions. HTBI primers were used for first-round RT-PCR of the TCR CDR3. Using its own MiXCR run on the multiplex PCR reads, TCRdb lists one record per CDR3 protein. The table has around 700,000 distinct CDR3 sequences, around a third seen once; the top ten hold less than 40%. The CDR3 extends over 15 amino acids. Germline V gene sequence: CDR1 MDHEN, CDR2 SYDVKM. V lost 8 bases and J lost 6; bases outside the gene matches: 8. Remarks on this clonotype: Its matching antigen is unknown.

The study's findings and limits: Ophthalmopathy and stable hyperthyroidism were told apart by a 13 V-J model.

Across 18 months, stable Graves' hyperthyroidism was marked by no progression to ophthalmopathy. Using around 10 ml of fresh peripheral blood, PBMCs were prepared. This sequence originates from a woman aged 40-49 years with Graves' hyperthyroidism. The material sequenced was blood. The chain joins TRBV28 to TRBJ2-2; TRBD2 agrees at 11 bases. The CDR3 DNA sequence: TGTGCCAGCGTAGCGGGAGGGCCCAAATCCGGGGAGCTGTTTTTT. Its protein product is CASVAGGPKSGELFF.